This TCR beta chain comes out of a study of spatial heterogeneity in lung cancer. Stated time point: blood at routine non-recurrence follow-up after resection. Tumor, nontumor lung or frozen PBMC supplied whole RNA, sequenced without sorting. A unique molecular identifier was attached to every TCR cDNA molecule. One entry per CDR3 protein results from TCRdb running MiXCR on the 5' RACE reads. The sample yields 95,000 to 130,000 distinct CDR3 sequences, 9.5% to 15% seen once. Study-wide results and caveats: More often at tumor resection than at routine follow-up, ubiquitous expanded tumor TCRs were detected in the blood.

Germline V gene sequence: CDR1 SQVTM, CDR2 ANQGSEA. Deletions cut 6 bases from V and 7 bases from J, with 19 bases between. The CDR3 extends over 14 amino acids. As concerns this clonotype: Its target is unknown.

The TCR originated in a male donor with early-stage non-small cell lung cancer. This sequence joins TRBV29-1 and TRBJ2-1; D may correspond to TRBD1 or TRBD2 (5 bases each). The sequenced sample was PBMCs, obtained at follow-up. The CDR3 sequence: CSVSGRMLRNEQFF. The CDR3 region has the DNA TGCAGCGTATCGGGACGAATGCTTCGAAATGAGCAGTTCTTC.